The TCR beta chain described here comes from a study of CD8 T cells in ankylosing spondylitis. CDR1 and CDR2 (germline): SGDLS, YYNGEE. V lost 4 bases and J lost 12; bases outside the gene matches: 13. CDR3 length: 16 residues. This clonotype was detected many times. Quantitative 5'-RACE with molecular barcodes generated TCR beta libraries. TCRdb re-derived calls from the 5' RACE reads in MiXCR, one entry per CDR3 protein. In the table there are 30,000 to 45,000 distinct CDR3 sequences, roughly 3% of which are singletons. Sequences were obtained from blood, either unsorted or a sorted T cell fraction (not recorded which). This chain connects TRBV9 to TRBJ2-1, with 13 bases aligning to TRBD2. The TCR originated in a male donor with ankylosing spondylitis or in good health (not recorded which). The CDR3 DNA is TGTGCCAGCAGCTCCCACGGACTAGCGGGAGAAATGGGGCAGTTCTTC. Residues: CASSSHGLAGEMGQFF.